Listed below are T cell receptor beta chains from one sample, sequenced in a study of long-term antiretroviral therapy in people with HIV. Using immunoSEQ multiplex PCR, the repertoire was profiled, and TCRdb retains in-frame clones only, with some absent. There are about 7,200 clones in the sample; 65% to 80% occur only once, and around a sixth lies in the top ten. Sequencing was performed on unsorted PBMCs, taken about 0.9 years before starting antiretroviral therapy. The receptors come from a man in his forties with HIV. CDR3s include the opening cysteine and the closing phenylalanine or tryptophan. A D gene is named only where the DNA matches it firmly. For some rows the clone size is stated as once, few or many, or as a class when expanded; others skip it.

CDR3 DNA: TGTGCCAGCAGCTTCGGTGGGGGCTCGAACACCGGGGAGCTGTTTTTT; CDR3 protein: CASSFGGGSNTGELFF; clone size: .; J gene: TRBJ2-2; D gene: .; V gene: TRBV5-4
CDR3 DNA: TGTGCCAGCGGATGGACAGGGCCTAATGAAAAACTGTTTTTT; CDR3 protein: CASGWTGPNEKLFF; clone size: .; J gene: TRBJ1-4; D gene: TRBD1; V gene: TRBV27
CDR3 DNA: TGTGCCAGCAGCTCCCAGCTGAGCTCCTATAATTCACCCCTCCACTTT; CDR3 protein: CASSSQLSSYNSPLHF; clone size: .; J gene: TRBJ1-6; D gene: .; V gene: TRBV7-9
CDR3 DNA: TGTGCCAGCAGCGTAGAGCTAGCAGATCAAGAGACCCAGTACTTC; CDR3 protein: CASSVELADQETQYF; clone size: once; J gene: TRBJ2-5; D gene: .; V gene: TRBV9
CDR3 DNA: TGTGCCAGCAGCTCCCAACTAGATACTAGCACAGATACGCAGTATTTT; CDR3 protein: CASSSQLDTSTDTQYF; clone size: .; J gene: TRBJ2-3; D gene: .; V gene: TRBV13
CDR3 DNA: TGTGCCAGCTCACGATCGGACAGGGGGAATGATGGCTACACCTTC; CDR3 protein: CASSRSDRGNDGYTF; clone size: .; J gene: TRBJ1-2; D gene: TRBD1; V gene: TRBV18
CDR3 DNA: TGTGCCAGCACGAACAGGTTCATTCAGTACTTC; CDR3 protein: CASTNRFIQYF; clone size: few; J gene: TRBJ2-4; D gene: .; V gene: TRBV28
CDR3 DNA: TGTGCCTGTTGGCGCTCTGGGGCCAACGTCCTGACTTTC; CDR3 protein: CACWRSGANVLTF; clone size: .; J gene: TRBJ2-6; D gene: .; V gene: TRBV30
CDR3 DNA: TGTGCCAGCAGCTTAAGCAGGGGTTCCTACAATGAGCAGTTCTTC; CDR3 protein: CASSLSRGSYNEQFF; clone size: .; J gene: TRBJ2-1; D gene: .; V gene: TRBV7-3
CDR3 DNA: TGTGCCAGCAGCCTGCTGGGCTCCTACGAGCAGTACTTC; CDR3 protein: CASSLLGSYEQYF; clone size: .; J gene: TRBJ2-7; D gene: .; V gene: TRBV5-5
CDR3 DNA: TGTGCCAGCAGCCCCTCGGGGACAGGGTATTCACCCCTCCACTTT; CDR3 protein: CASSPSGTGYSPLHF; clone size: .; J gene: TRBJ1-6; D gene: TRBD1; V gene: TRBV6-5
CDR3 DNA: TGTGCCAGCAGCTTAGCGAACGAGCAGTACTTC; CDR3 protein: CASSLANEQYF; clone size: .; J gene: TRBJ2-7; D gene: .; V gene: TRBV7-2
CDR3 DNA: TGCGCCAGCAGCCTCGGACAGGGGAGAGGGTACGAGCAGTACTTC; CDR3 protein: CASSLGQGRGYEQYF; clone size: few; J gene: TRBJ2-7; D gene: TRBD1; V gene: TRBV5-1
CDR3 DNA: TGTGCCAGCACCCTTACTCAGGGGGGAATGAACACTGAAGCTTTCTTT; CDR3 protein: CASTLTQGGMNTEAFF; clone size: .; J gene: TRBJ1-1; D gene: TRBD1; V gene: TRBV5-5
CDR3 DNA: TGTGCCAGCAGGGAAGGACAGTACACTGAAGCTTTCTTT; CDR3 protein: CASREGQYTEAFF; clone size: .; J gene: TRBJ1-1; D gene: .; V gene: TRBV6-1
CDR3 DNA: TGTGCCATCACCCAGACAGGGAAGGACTACGAGCAGTACTTC; CDR3 protein: CAITQTGKDYEQYF; clone size: .; J gene: TRBJ2-7; D gene: TRBD1; V gene: TRBV10-3
CDR3 DNA: TGTGCCAGCAGTTACTCATTTTGGACTGCTGGAAACACCATATATTTT; CDR3 protein: CASSYSFWTAGNTIYF; clone size: .; J gene: TRBJ1-3; D gene: .; V gene: TRBV6-5
CDR3 DNA: TGTGCCAGCAGCGTATTAGCGGACCACGGGGAGCTGTTTTTT; CDR3 protein: CASSVLADHGELFF; clone size: .; J gene: TRBJ2-2; D gene: .; V gene: TRBV9
CDR3 DNA: TGTGCCAGCAAGGGAGGCAATCAGCCCCAGCATTTT; CDR3 protein: CASKGGNQPQHF; clone size: .; J gene: TRBJ1-5; D gene: .; V gene: TRBV6-1
CDR3 DNA: TGTGCCAGCAGCGGCAGGGGTACACTCGGGGAGCTGTTTTTT; CDR3 protein: CASSGRGTLGELFF; clone size: medium-sized; J gene: TRBJ2-2; D gene: .; V gene: TRBV7-6
CDR3 DNA: TGTGCCAGCAGCTTGGCCCAGGGGAGCAATCAGCCCCAGCATTTT; CDR3 protein: CASSLAQGSNQPQHF; clone size: .; J gene: TRBJ1-5; D gene: .; V gene: TRBV5-5
CDR3 DNA: TGCGCCAGCAGGGGCGGGCCTAGCACAGATACGCAGTATTTT; CDR3 protein: CASRGGPSTDTQYF; clone size: .; J gene: TRBJ2-3; D gene: .; V gene: TRBV10-2
CDR3 DNA: TGTGCCAGCAACGACAGGGGGCCTTCCTACGAGCAGTACTTC; CDR3 protein: CASNDRGPSYEQYF; clone size: .; J gene: TRBJ2-7; D gene: TRBD1; V gene: TRBV2
CDR3 DNA: TGTGCCAGCAGTTTACCCAATCAGCCCCAGCATTTT; CDR3 protein: CASSLPNQPQHF; clone size: .; J gene: TRBJ1-5; D gene: .; V gene: TRBV28
CDR3 DNA: TGTGCCAGCAGTGGACAGGGAATAGAGACCCAGTACTTC; CDR3 protein: CASSGQGIETQYF; clone size: .; J gene: TRBJ2-5; D gene: TRBD1; V gene: TRBV6-6
CDR3 DNA: TGCGCCAGCAGCCTTAACCGGGACAGGGCGTTGGGCTACACCTTC; CDR3 protein: CASSLNRDRALGYTF; clone size: few; J gene: TRBJ1-2; D gene: TRBD1; V gene: TRBV4-3
CDR3 DNA: TGTGCCAGCAGTTTATTGGGGACCGGGGAGCTGTTTTTT; CDR3 protein: CASSLLGTGELFF; clone size: .; J gene: TRBJ2-2; D gene: .; V gene: TRBV27
CDR3 DNA: TGTGCCAGCAGTGACAAGGGGGTCTTGGGCTACACCTTC; CDR3 protein: CASSDKGVLGYTF; clone size: .; J gene: TRBJ1-2; D gene: .; V gene: TRBV6-1
CDR3 DNA: TGTGCCAGTAGGCCCGGACAGGGTACGTCACCCCTCCACTTT; CDR3 protein: CASRPGQGTSPLHF; clone size: .; J gene: TRBJ1-6; D gene: TRBD1; V gene: TRBV19
CDR3 DNA: TGCGCCAGCAGCCGTAATCCGGGACAGGGGTCCCACGAGCAGTACTTC; CDR3 protein: CASSRNPGQGSHEQYF; clone size: .; J gene: TRBJ2-7; D gene: TRBD1; V gene: TRBV4-1
CDR3 DNA: TGCGCCAGCAGCCAGTCAGTTTCCGGGGGCGAGCAGTACTTC; CDR3 protein: CASSQSVSGGEQYF; clone size: .; J gene: TRBJ2-7; D gene: .; V gene: TRBV4-3
CDR3 DNA: TGTGCCAGCAGCTCCACTCCGGGAGTTCGGAATTCACCCCTCCACTTT; CDR3 protein: CASSSTPGVRNSPLHF; clone size: .; J gene: TRBJ1-6; D gene: .; V gene: TRBV7-8
CDR3 DNA: TGTGCCAGCAGCGAAGAGGTAAACCGGAACACTGAAGCTTTCTTT; CDR3 protein: CASSEEVNRNTEAFF; clone size: .; J gene: TRBJ1-1; D gene: .; V gene: TRBV9
CDR3 DNA: TGTGCCAGCAGCCCCGACAGGGCCGCCTCAAATGGCTACACCTTC; CDR3 protein: CASSPDRAASNGYTF; clone size: .; J gene: TRBJ1-2; D gene: TRBD1; V gene: TRBV14
CDR3 DNA: TGTGCCAGCAGCTCCGGGACTAGCAGCACAGATACGCAGTATTTT; CDR3 protein: CASSSGTSSTDTQYF; clone size: .; J gene: TRBJ2-3; D gene: TRBD2; V gene: TRBV5-5
CDR3 DNA: TGCAGTGCTCGTTTGACAGATACGCAGTATTTT; CDR3 protein: CSARLTDTQYF; clone size: .; J gene: TRBJ2-3; D gene: .; V gene: TRBV20-1
CDR3 DNA: TGTGCCAGCAGCACCCGACGGAGCTCCTATAATTCACCCCTCCACTTT; CDR3 protein: CASSTRRSSYNSPLHF; clone size: once; J gene: TRBJ1-6; D gene: .; V gene: TRBV5-4
CDR3 DNA: TGTGCCAGCAGCTTACGGGATACTAACTATGGCTACACCTTC; CDR3 protein: CASSLRDTNYGYTF; clone size: few; J gene: TRBJ1-2; D gene: .; V gene: TRBV7-8
CDR3 DNA: TGCGCCAGCAGCTTGGCCGGGGTCGGCACAGATACGCAGTATTTT; CDR3 protein: CASSLAGVGTDTQYF; clone size: .; J gene: TRBJ2-3; D gene: .; V gene: TRBV5-1
CDR3 DNA: TGCGCCAGCAGCCAAGATCGACGGGGCACCGGGGAGCTGTTTTTT; CDR3 protein: CASSQDRRGTGELFF; clone size: .; J gene: TRBJ2-2; D gene: .; V gene: TRBV4-3
CDR3 DNA: TGTGCCAGCAGCCAAGGACAGGCTCCCCGTCACGAGCAGTACTTC; CDR3 protein: CASSQGQAPRHEQYF; clone size: .; J gene: TRBJ2-7; D gene: .; V gene: TRBV14
CDR3 DNA: TGTGCCAGCAGCTTGGGCCACTCCTACGAGCAGTACTTC; CDR3 protein: CASSLGHSYEQYF; clone size: .; J gene: TRBJ2-7; D gene: .; V gene: TRBV7-9
CDR3 DNA: TGTGCCTGGAGTGGGACAGGAAAAACCTACGAGCAGTACTTC; CDR3 protein: CAWSGTGKTYEQYF; clone size: large; J gene: TRBJ2-7; D gene: TRBD1; V gene: TRBV30
CDR3 DNA: TGTGCCAGCAGTTACGCCCGTTCTCCGGGCTATGGCTACACCTTC; CDR3 protein: CASSYARSPGYGYTF; clone size: few; J gene: TRBJ1-2; D gene: .; V gene: TRBV6-5
CDR3 DNA: TGTGCCAGCAGCTTGAAGAGCGTGGTGTGGGGGACGGACTATGGCTACACCTTC; CDR3 protein: CASSLKSVVWGTDYGYTF; clone size: .; J gene: TRBJ1-2; D gene: .; V gene: TRBV5-6
CDR3 DNA: TGCAGCGCGGGCCCGAACACTGAAGCTTTCTTT; CDR3 protein: CSAGPNTEAFF; clone size: .; J gene: TRBJ1-1; D gene: .; V gene: TRBV29-1
CDR3 DNA: TGTGCCAGCAGTGAAAACATTTGGGTTAGCGGGGGGTACGGGGATGAGCAGTTCTTC; CDR3 protein: CASSENIWVSGGYGDEQFF; clone size: few; J gene: TRBJ2-1; D gene: TRBD2; V gene: TRBV6-1
CDR3 DNA: TGTGCCAGCAGCCGCACAGGGGCTGGGGCCAACGTCCTGACTTTC; CDR3 protein: CASSRTGAGANVLTF; clone size: few; J gene: TRBJ2-6; D gene: TRBD1; V gene: TRBV5-4